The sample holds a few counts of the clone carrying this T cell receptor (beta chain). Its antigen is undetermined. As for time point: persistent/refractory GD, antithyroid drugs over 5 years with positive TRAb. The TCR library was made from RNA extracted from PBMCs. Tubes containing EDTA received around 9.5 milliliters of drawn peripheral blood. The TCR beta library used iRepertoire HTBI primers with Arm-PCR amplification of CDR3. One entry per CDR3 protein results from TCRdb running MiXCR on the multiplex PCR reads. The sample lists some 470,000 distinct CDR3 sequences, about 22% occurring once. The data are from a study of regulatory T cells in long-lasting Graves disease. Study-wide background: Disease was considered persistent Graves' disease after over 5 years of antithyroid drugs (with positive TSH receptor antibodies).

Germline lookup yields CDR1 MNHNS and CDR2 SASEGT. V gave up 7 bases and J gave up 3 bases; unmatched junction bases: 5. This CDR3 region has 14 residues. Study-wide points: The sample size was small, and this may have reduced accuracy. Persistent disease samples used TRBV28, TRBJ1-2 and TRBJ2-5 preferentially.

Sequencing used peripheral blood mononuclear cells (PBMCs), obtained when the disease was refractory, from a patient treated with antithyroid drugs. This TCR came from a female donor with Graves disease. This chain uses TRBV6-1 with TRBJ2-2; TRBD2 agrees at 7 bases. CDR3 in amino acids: CASTGGFDTGELFF. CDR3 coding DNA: TGTGCCAGCACGGGGGGTTTTGACACCGGGGAGCTGTTTTTT.